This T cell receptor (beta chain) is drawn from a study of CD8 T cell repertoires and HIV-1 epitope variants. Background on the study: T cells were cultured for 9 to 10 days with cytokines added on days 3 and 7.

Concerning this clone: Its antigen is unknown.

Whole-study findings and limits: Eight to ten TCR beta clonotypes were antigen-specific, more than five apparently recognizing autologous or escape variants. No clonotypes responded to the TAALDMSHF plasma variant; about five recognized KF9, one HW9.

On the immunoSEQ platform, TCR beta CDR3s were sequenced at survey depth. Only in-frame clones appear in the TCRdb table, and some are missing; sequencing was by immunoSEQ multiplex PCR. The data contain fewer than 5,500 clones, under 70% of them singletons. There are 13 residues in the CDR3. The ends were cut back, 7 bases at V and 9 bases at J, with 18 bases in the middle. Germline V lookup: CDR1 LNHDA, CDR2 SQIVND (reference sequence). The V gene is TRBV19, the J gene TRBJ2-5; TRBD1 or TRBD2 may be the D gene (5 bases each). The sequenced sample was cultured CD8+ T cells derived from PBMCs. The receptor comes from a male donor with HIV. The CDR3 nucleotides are TGTGCCAGTACTGGGGACGGTACGAAGGCCCAGTACTTC. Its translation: CASTGDGTKAQYF.